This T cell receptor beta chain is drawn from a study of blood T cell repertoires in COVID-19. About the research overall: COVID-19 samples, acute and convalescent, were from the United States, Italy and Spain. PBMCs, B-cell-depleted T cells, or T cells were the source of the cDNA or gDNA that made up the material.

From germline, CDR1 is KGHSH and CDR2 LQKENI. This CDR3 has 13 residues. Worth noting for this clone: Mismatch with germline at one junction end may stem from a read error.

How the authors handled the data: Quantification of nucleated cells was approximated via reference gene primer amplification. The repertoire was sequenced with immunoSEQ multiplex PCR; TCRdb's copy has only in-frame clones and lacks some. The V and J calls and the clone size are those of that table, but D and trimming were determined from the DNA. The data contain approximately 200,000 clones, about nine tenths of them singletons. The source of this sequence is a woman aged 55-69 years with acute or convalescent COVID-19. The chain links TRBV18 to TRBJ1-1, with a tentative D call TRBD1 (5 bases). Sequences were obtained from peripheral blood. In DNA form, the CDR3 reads TGTGCCACCTCAAAAGGGGTGAACACTGAAGCTTTCTTT. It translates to CATSKGVNTEAFF.